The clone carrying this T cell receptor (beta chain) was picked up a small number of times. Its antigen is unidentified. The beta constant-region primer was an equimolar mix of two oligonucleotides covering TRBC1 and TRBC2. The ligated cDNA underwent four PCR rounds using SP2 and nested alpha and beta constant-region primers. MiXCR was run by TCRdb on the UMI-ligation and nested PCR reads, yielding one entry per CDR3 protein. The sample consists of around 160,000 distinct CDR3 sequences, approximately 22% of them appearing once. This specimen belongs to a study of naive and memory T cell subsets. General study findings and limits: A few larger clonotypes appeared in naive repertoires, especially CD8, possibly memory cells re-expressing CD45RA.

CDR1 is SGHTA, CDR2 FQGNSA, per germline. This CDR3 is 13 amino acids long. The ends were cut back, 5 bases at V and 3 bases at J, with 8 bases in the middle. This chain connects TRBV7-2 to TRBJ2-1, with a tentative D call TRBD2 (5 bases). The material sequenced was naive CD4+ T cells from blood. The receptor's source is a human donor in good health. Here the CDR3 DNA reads TGTGCCAGCAGCCCCCGGGGCTACAATGAGCAGTTCTTC. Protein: CASSPRGYNEQFF.